This TCR beta chain was sequenced for a study of blood T cell repertoires in COVID-19. Background on the study: The cDNA or gDNA used as material had been derived from T cells, B-cell-depleted T cells, or PBMCs.

Data came from immunoSEQ multiplex PCR; TCRdb stores just in-frame clones and leaves some out. The table includes 60,000 to 70,000 clones, 88% detected once. Study members were between about 18 and 95 years old and lived in fewer than 30 US regions. Cohort allocation depended upon clinical history that participants reported. Recovered Cohort 3 donors showed two negative PCRs, clearance, or symptom resolution. J was trimmed by 4 bases and V by 5 bases; bases with no gene match: 0. The CDR3 contains 12 residues. The germline V gene encodes CDR1 SGHAT and CDR2 FQNNGV. The chain carries TRBV11-2 and TRBJ1-2; 8 bases match TRBD1. Sequenced input: PBMCs or T cells enriched from blood (not recorded which). The clonotype originates from a woman aged 40 to 55 who had recovered from COVID-19. CDR3 in DNA: TGTGCCAGCAGCGACAGGGGCTATGGCTACACCTTC. This gives the protein CASSDRGYGYTF.